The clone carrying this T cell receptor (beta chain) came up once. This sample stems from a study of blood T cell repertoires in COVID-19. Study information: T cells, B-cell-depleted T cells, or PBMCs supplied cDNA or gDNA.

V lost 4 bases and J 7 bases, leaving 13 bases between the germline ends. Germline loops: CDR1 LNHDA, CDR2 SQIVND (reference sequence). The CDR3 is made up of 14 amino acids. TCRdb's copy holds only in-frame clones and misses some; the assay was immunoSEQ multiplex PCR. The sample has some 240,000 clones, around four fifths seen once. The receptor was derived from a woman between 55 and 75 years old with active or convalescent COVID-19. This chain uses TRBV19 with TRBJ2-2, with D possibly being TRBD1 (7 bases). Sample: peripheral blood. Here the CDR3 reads CASSRQGGVGELFF. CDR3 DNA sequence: TGTGCCAGTAGTAGGCAGGGGGGCGTCGGGGAGCTGTTTTTT.